Each of the 20 T cell receptor beta chains below was sequenced from the same sample in a study of OX40 agonist ivuxolimab in advanced cancers. The data were produced by immunoSEQ multiplex PCR, yet TCRdb's version contains in-frame clones alone and is incomplete. The table records 20,000 to 25,000 clones, roughly 86% of them present only once. The sequences come from CD4+ or CD8+ T cells sorted from blood, collected in a trial of the OX40 agonist ivuxolimab. The receptor set was obtained from an adult with an advanced solid tumor such as melanoma, head and neck, liver or kidney cancer.

The chain joins TRBV5-1 to TRBJ2-5; 12 nucleotides agree with TRBD2. The ends lost 3 bases at V and 3 bases at J; junction bases unmatched: 9. Germline CDR1 and CDR2: SGHRS and YFSETQ. The CDR3 totals 17 residues. In nucleotides, the CDR3 is TGCGCCAGCAGCTCCGAACTAGCGGGGGGTTTCAAAGAGACCCAGTACTTC. This translates into CASSSELAGGFKETQYF.

The gene calls are TRBV6-5 and TRBJ1-1; 10 bases are a match to TRBD1. The germline CDR1 and CDR2 sequences are MNHEY and SVGAGI. CDR3 length: 14 amino acids. Losses at the gene ends were 5 bases for V and 4 bases for J; bases not matched to a gene: 4. DNA of the CDR3: TGTGCCAGCAGTAGACAGGGGGCCGGCACTGAAGCTTTCTTT. Its translation: CASSRQGAGTEAFF.

As DNA, the CDR3 is TGTGCCAGCAGTGACGGGGGGGCCTACAATGAGCAGTTCTTC. Protein sequence: CASSDGGAYNEQFF. This sequence joins TRBV6-4 and TRBJ2-1; 7 bases are shared with TRBD2. There are 14 residues in the CDR3. Trimming cost V 2 bases and J 2 bases; bases outside gene matches: 0. Germline CDR1 reads MRHNA; CDR2 reads SNTAGT.

This chain links TRBV7-9 with TRBJ1-5; TRBD1 is a possible D gene (6 bases). The V gene's germline CDR1 is SEHNR and CDR2 FQNEAQ (reference sequence). V was pared by 8 bases and J by 0 bases, with 17 bases between. CDR3 length: 16 amino acids. This chain's CDR3 is CASQPVEGDSNQPQHF. In DNA form, the CDR3 reads TGTGCCAGCCAGCCAGTAGAGGGGGATAGCAATCAGCCCCAGCATTTT.

The genes are TRBV5-5 and TRBJ2-1; weak D call: TRBD2 (6 bases). The V end was cut by 3 bases, the J end by 4 bases, with 11 bases between. Germline V gene data show CDR1 as SGHKS and CDR2 as YYEKEE (reference sequence). The CDR3 covers 14 residues. The CDR3 nucleotides are TGTGCCAGCAGCTACCCTGGAGGGTACAATGAGCAGTTCTTC. It translates to CASSYPGGYNEQFF.

CDR3 residues: CASSPSDKFGGNTEAFF. The DNA for the CDR3 is TGTGCCAGCTCTCCGAGTGATAAGTTTGGAGGGAACACTGAAGCTTTCTTT. The rearrangement joins TRBV18 to TRBJ1-1; D gene ambiguous. V lost 6 bases to trimming and J lost 1 base, with 21 bases between them. The CDR3 runs 17 residues. Germline values: CDR1 KGHSH, CDR2 LQKENI.

This chain connects TRBV15 to TRBJ1-1, with unresolved D. The CDR3 totals 14 residues. The V gene lost 0 bases and the J gene lost 5 bases, with 10 bases spanning the gap. The germline V gene has CDR1 LNHNV and CDR2 YYDKDF (reference sequence). Here the CDR3 reads CATSRERVGTEAFF. The DNA for the CDR3 is TGTGCCACCAGCAGAGAGAGGGTTGGGACTGAAGCTTTCTTT.

The chain has TRBV13 and TRBJ2-1; the D is unclear. V was clipped by 5 bases and J by 0 bases, with 11 bases between them. The CDR3 runs to 15 residues. Germline CDR1 reads PRHDT; CDR2 reads FYEKMQ (reference sequence). CDR3 sequence: CASSPLSRSYNEQFF. As DNA, the CDR3 is TGTGCCAGCAGCCCTCTATCCCGCTCCTACAATGAGCAGTTCTTC.

This clone was detected only a few times. The V call is TRBV5-5, the J call TRBJ1-5; no definite D call. CDR3 size: 14 residues. Germline V lookup: CDR1 SGHKS, CDR2 YYEKEE (reference sequence). V lost 2 bases and J 1 base, leaving 7 bases between the germline ends. Here the CDR3 DNA reads TGTGCCAGCAGCTTTTTTGTAAGCAATCAGCCCCAGCATTTT. This gives the protein CASSFFVSNQPQHF.

CDR3 DNA: TGCGCCAGCAGCCAGGAACACAGGGCTTGGGGAGATACGCAGTATTTT. It translates to CASSQEHRAWGDTQYF. The rearrangement joins TRBV4-1 to TRBJ2-3; maybe TRBD1 (6 bases). V was clipped by 3 bases and J by 5 bases, with 18 bases between them. The length of the CDR3 is 16 residues. CDR1 is MGHRA, CDR2 YSYEKL, per germline.

J is TRBJ2-3 and V is TRBV2, with TRBD1 matching over 7 bases. CDR1 is SNHLY and CDR2 is FYNNEI in the germline V gene. The ends lost 6 bases at V and 0 bases at J; junction bases unmatched: 3. There are 14 residues in the CDR3. The CDR3 here is CASRDRISTDTQYF. For the CDR3, the DNA is TGTGCCAGCAGGGACAGGATTAGCACAGATACGCAGTATTTT.

In DNA form, the CDR3 reads TGCGCCAGCAGCCAAAGTCGTCAGGGGACCTACGAGCAGTACTTC. It encodes CASSQSRQGTYEQYF. The rearrangement uses TRBV4-1 and TRBJ2-5, with D perhaps TRBD1 (6 bases). TRBJ2-7 explains the end of the DNA better; the J call may be wrong. The CDR3 is 15 amino acids. Germline V gene data show CDR1 as MGHRA and CDR2 as YSYEKL.

The CDR3 nucleotides are TGTGCCAGCAGCTTACTACAGGGAACCCCCTATGGCTACACCTTC. This sequence encodes CASSLLQGTPYGYTF. The chain couples TRBV7-8 to TRBJ1-2, with D possibly TRBD1 on 6 matching bases. CDR1 and CDR2 (germline): SGHVS, FQNEAQ. The CDR3 runs 15 residues. Trimming cost V 2 bases and J 4 bases, with 14 bases left between them.

The CDR3 reads CASSFTEFSNQPQHF. Written as DNA, the CDR3 is TGTGCCAGCAGCTTTACAGAATTTAGCAATCAGCCCCAGCATTTT. The genes are TRBV27 and TRBJ1-5; D gene unclear. Germline values: CDR1 MNHEY, CDR2 SMNVEV (reference sequence). V lost 6 bases and J 0 bases, leaving 12 bases between the germline ends. The CDR3 is 15 residues long.

This clone occurred once. At one boundary the junction diverges from the germline segment, which might be a read error. This chain connects TRBV7-9 to TRBJ1-3; 8 positions agree with TRBD1. The CDR3 is 11 residues long. The germline V gene encodes CDR1 SEHNR and CDR2 FQNEAQ (reference sequence). Here the CDR3 DNA reads TGTGCCAGCAGCTTAATTGGGACAGGAGAATTT. This gives the protein CASSLIGTGEF.

This clone was seen only once. The CDR3 loop reads CASSLGTGEGYTF. The CDR3 DNA follows: TGTGCCAGCAGTTTGGGGACAGGGGAAGGCTACACCTTC. The chain employs TRBV27 and TRBJ1-2, with TRBD1 matching over 10 bases. The trim removed 3 bases at V and 8 bases at J, leaving 3 bases unmatched. Germline V CDR1 and CDR2: MNHEY, SMNVEV (reference sequence). CDR3 length: 13 amino acids.

J is TRBJ2-1 and V is TRBV4-1; maybe TRBD2 (6 bases). V was pared by 2 bases and J by 0 bases, with 11 bases between. The CDR3 length is 16 residues. In germline, CDR1 is MGHRA, CDR2 YSYEKL. The CDR3 is CASSQKTSSSYNEQFF. CDR3 in DNA: TGCGCCAGCAGCCAAAAAACTAGCAGCTCCTACAATGAGCAGTTCTTC.

The chain uses TRBV4-3 and TRBJ1-5; D ambiguous. The germline V and J ends were trimmed by 6 bases and 4 bases, with 10 bases remaining between them. The germline gives CDR1 LGHNA, CDR2 YSLEER. The CDR3 sequence is 13 residues long. For the CDR3, the DNA is TGCGCCAGCAGTTGGGCGAGGAATCAGCCCCAGCATTTT. It is translated as CASSWARNQPQHF.

By share of the sample, this clone is large. V is TRBV5-8 and J is TRBJ1-5; perhaps TRBD1 as D (5 bases). With 0 bases removed from V and 0 bases from J, the gap between germline ends came to 16 bases. There are 18 residues in the CDR3. The germline CDR1 and CDR2 sequences are SGHTS and YDEGEE. The CDR3 region has the DNA TGTGCCAGCAGCTTGGAATACTGGGACGGAAATAGCAATCAGCCCCAGCATTTT. This gives the protein CASSLEYWDGNSNQPQHF.

The chain combines TRBV27 with TRBJ2-7; 8 bases are a match to TRBD1. CDR1 is MNHEY, CDR2 SMNVEV, per germline (reference sequence). With V trimmed by 5 bases and J by 3 bases, 6 bases remained unmatched. This CDR3 contains 14 residues. CDR3 DNA: TGTGCCAGCAGTCCAGGACAGGGCAACTACGAGCAGTACTTC. It yields the protein CASSPGQGNYEQYF.